Below, one TCR beta chain is given with its context. No antigen is known for it. The sample is drawn from a study of shared clonotypes between healthy human individuals. Findings and caveats of the study: A reduction in generation probabilities was seen for non-shared clonotypes relative to those shared by all four donors.

An assay was performed, and its level was deep. Generated by immunoSEQ multiplex PCR, the TCRdb table keeps only in-frame clones and is missing some. The sample includes approximately 1.5 million clones, about 98% of them seen just once. V shed 8 bases and J 2 bases; nucleotides not matched to a gene: 11. The CDR3 consists of 15 residues. The germline CDR1 and CDR2 sequences are SQVTM and ANQGSEA. The V and J genes are TRBV29-1 and TRBJ2-3; 9 bases agree with TRBD2. The sample consisted of naive CD4+ T cells sorted from blood. The sample's subset: CD45RA+ positively selected. The receptor was isolated from a man aged 25 to 40 in good health. The CDR3 loop is CSTRGAGGITDTQYF. As DNA, the CDR3 is TGCAGCACCCGGGGGGCGGGAGGGATCACAGATACGCAGTATTTT.